The T cell receptor (beta chain) described here comes from a study of blood T cells in healthy people across ages. Primers used in a second PCR of roughly 7 to 11 cycles were a sample-barcoded 5' primer and a J-beta primer mix. TCRdb independently ran MiXCR on the 5' RACE reads; one entry per CDR3 protein. The top ten hold about 30% of the sample, which has roughly 830,000 distinct CDR3 sequences, around 62% seen once. This clonotype appeared a few times. The ends lost 6 bases at V and 2 bases at J; junction bases unmatched: 3. Germline V CDR1 and CDR2: SGHTA, FQGNSA. The CDR3 covers 16 residues. The sequencing sample was made of blood. This receptor was obtained from a man aged 25-40 years in good health. This chain connects TRBV7-2 to TRBJ2-6; TRBD2 matches 11 bases. CDR3 sequence (DNA): TGTGCCAGCAGGCCGGGACTAGCGGCTGGGGCCAACGTCCTGACTTTC. Translated, it gives CASRPGLAAGANVLTF.